A selection of T cell receptor beta chains follows, all from one sample in a study of T cells in Graves' hyperthyroidism and ophthalmopathy. TCRdb itself ran the multiplex PCR reads through MiXCR, one entry per CDR3 protein. The sample holds a few hundred thousand distinct CDR3 sequences, around 13% seen once. Sequencing used blood. The receptors shown here come from a woman in her 30s with Graves' ophthalmopathy. Each CDR3 is given with its conserved first and last residue. The D gene is left open where the match is weak. Not every row has a clone size; where given, it reads once, few, many or a size class.

d_gene | j_gene | abundance | v_gene | CDR3nt | CDR3aa
NA | TRBJ1-2 | many | TRBV9 | TGTGCCAGCAGCGTAGGGGCGGGTTCGGGCGGCTACACCTTC | CASSVGAGSGGYTF
TRBD2 | TRBJ2-5 | many | TRBV6-1 | TGTGCCAGCAGTGGGGGACTAGCGGGGGGACCGTTGGGAGAGACCCAGTACTTC | CASSGGLAGGPLGETQYF
TRBD1 | TRBJ1-1 | many | TRBV11-2 | TGTGCCAGCAGCCTCTCCAGGGGGAGGCTTTCGGACACTGAAGCTTTCTTT | CASSLSRGRLSDTEAFF
NA | TRBJ2-7 | few | TRBV4-2 | TGTGCCAGCAGCGTCGCCGGGCAATCCTACGAGCAGTACTTC | CASSVAGQSYEQYF
NA | TRBJ2-5 | many | TRBV6-6 | TGTGCCAGCAGTTACTCGGAACAAAGGGGGGAGACCCAGTACTTC | CASSYSEQRGETQYF
NA | TRBJ1-2 | few | TRBV6-1 | TGTGCCAGCAGTTATGAAGTTAACTATGGCTACACCTTC | CASSYEVNYGYTF
TRBD2 | TRBJ2-3 | NA | TRBV4-1 | TGCGCCAGCAGTAAGGACGCGGGGGGCTTCACAGATACGCAGTATTTT | CASSKDAGGFTDTQYF
NA | TRBJ2-7 | many | TRBV6-1 | TGTGCCAGCAGTGTCGGGGTCTACGAGCAGTACTTC | CASSVGVYEQYF
TRBD2 | TRBJ2-1 | NA | TRBV6-1 | TGTGCCAGCAGTCACACGCCGGGACTAGCGGGGGGCCCGTATGAGCAGTTCTTC | CASSHTPGLAGGPYEQFF
NA | TRBJ1-1 | many | TRBV2 | TGTGCCAGCATACCCACTGAAGCTTTCTTT | CASIPTEAFF
NA | TRBJ2-5 | many | TRBV3-1 | TGTGCCAGCAGCCAAGAAGAGGGCGAGTACCAAGAGACCCAGTACTTC | CASSQEEGEYQETQYF
NA | TRBJ1-6 | many | TRBV3-1 | TGTGCCAGCAGCCTCTCTGGGACGCGGTCTCGGTCACCCCTCCACTTT | CASSLSGTRSRSPLHF
NA | TRBJ1-5 | NA | TRBV20-1 | TGCAGTGCTAGAGCCGGGACAAATAATCAGCCCCAGCATTTT | CSARAGTNNQPQHF
TRBD2 | TRBJ2-3 | many | TRBV20-1 | TGCAGTGCTAGGATAACTAGCGGGGGGGTTTCAGATACGCAGTATTTT | CSARITSGGVSDTQYF
TRBD2 | TRBJ2-5 | NA | TRBV20-1 | TGCAGTGCTAGAGATCCTGTTGTGACTAGCGGGAGCGGGACCCAGTACTTC | CSARDPVVTSGSGTQYF
NA | TRBJ2-3 | many | TRBV6-1 | TGTGCCAGCAACGAAAGTGGTTATACGCAGTATTTT | CASNESGYTQYF
NA | TRBJ2-5 | NA | TRBV4-1 | TGCGCCAGCAGCGGAAGGGCGGTAGCAGCTGGGGAGACCCAGTACTTC | CASSGRAVAAGETQYF
NA | TRBJ2-7 | NA | TRBV5-8 | TGTGCCAGCAGCTTCCGGGGGGCTTCCCACGAGCAGTACTTC | CASSFRGASHEQYF
TRBD1 | TRBJ2-7 | many | TRBV6-2/TRBV6-3 | TGTGCCAGCAGCCACGAGGCGGAACAGGGGACCATCTCCTACGAGCAGTACTTC | CASSHEAEQGTISYEQYF
TRBD2 | TRBJ2-2 | few | TRBV19 | TGTGCCAGTAGTCTTTTAGCGGGGGTCGGCACCGGGGAGCTGTTTTTT | CASSLLAGVGTGELFF
NA | TRBJ2-7 | NA | TRBV5-4 | TGTGCCAGCAGCCTGGGTCCGCAGGGAGCCTACGAGCAGTACTTC | CASSLGPQGAYEQYF
NA | TRBJ2-7 | many | TRBV7-2 | TGTGCCAGCAGTATATACCAGGGCCAGCCGTACTTC | CASSIYQGQPYF
NA | TRBJ2-2 | few | TRBV19 | TGTGCCAGTAGTATGTTCGGGGAGCTGTTTTTT | CASSMFGELFF
NA | TRBJ1-2 | many | TRBV28 | TGTGCCAGCAGCCCCGGTTCTGGTTTCTATGGCTACACCTTC | CASSPGSGFYGYTF
NA | TRBJ2-3 | NA | TRBV20-1 | TGCAGTGCTGCGCGTGGGCGGGTCACAGATACGCAGTATTTT | CSAARGRVTDTQYF
TRBD1 | TRBJ2-7 | few | TRBV29-1 | TGCAGCAGTAAGGGACAGGGTAACCACGAGCAGTACTTC | CSSKGQGNHEQYF
NA | TRBJ1-5 | many | TRBV10-2 | TGCGCCACCGCTCGGGGTGAGGGCAATCAGCCCCAGCATTTT | CATARGEGNQPQHF
NA | TRBJ2-3 | many | TRBV7-2 | TGTGCCAGCAGAGTGGGGGGACCAAGGGATACGCAGTATTTT | CASRVGGPRDTQYF
TRBD2 | TRBJ2-5 | many | TRBV3-1 | TGTGCCAGCAGCGGGTCTAGCGGGGGGCTAGAGACCCAGTACTTC | CASSGSSGGLETQYF
NA | TRBJ1-3 | few | TRBV5-1 | TGCGCCAGCAGCGCCGGAGGGACCTCTGGAAACACCATATATTTT | CASSAGGTSGNTIYF
NA | TRBJ2-7 | NA | TRBV7-8 | TGTGCCAGCAGCCGGCGGAACTACGAGCAGTACTTC | CASSRRNYEQYF
NA | TRBJ2-5 | NA | TRBV11-2 | TGTGCCAGCAGCCCCCGGGGGGCCCGAGCGGAGATCCAGTACTTC | CASSPRGARAEIQYF
NA | TRBJ1-6 | many | TRBV24-1 | TGTGCCACCAGTGCGGCCTATAATTCACCCCTCCACTTT | CATSAAYNSPLHF
NA | TRBJ1-2 | many | TRBV5-6 | TGTGCCAGCAGATCAACAGGGAGGTTGGACGGCTACACCTTC | CASRSTGRLDGYTF